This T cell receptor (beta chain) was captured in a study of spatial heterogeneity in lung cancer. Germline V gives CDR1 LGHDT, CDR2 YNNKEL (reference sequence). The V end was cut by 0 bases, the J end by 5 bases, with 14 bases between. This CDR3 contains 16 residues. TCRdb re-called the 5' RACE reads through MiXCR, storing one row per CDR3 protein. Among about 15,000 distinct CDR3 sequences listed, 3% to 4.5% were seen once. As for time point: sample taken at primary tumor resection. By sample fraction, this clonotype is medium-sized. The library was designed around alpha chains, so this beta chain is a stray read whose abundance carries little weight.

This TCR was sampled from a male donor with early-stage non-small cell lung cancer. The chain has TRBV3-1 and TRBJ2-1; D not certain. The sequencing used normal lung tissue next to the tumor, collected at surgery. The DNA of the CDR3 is TGTGCCAGCAGCCAAGAGTTGGGTCCTGGCCACAATGAGCAGTTCTTC. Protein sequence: CASSQELGPGHNEQFF.